Following are 26 T cell receptor beta chains from one sample sequenced in a study of blood T cell repertoires in COVID-19. Sequenced by immunoSEQ multiplex PCR; TCRdb stores in-frame clones only, minus some. The table shows about 310,000 clones, with around 87% occurring only once. The sequenced sample consisted of peripheral blood. Every receptor here comes from a woman between 45 and 60 years old who had recovered from COVID-19.

The V gene is TRBV7-9, the J gene TRBJ1-2; unclear D gene. Germline V gene lookup returns CDR1 SEHNR and CDR2 FQNEAQ (reference sequence). The ends were cut back, 3 bases at V and 13 bases at J, with 15 bases in the middle. The CDR3 is 12 amino acids. In nucleotides, the CDR3 is TGTGCCAGCAGCTTGGAGAACTCTGGGTGCACCTTC. It specifies CASSLENSGCTF.

The gene calls are TRBV19 and TRBJ1-5, with 7 bases identical to TRBD1. This CDR3 has 14 amino acids. CDR1 is LNHDA, CDR2 SQIVND, per germline (reference sequence). After removal of 7 bases from V and 4 bases from J, the junction contained 7 bases not matched to a gene. The CDR3 DNA reads as TGTGCCAGTACCCCCGGGACAGTTAATCAGCCCCAGCATTTT. It yields the protein CASTPGTVNQPQHF.

The genes are TRBV28 and TRBJ1-5; no clear D. The CDR3 consists of 16 residues. Trimming took 5 bases from V and 0 from J, leaving 14 bases between them. Looked up from germline, CDR1 is MDHEN and CDR2 is SYDVKM. In DNA form, the CDR3 reads TGTGCCAGCAGTGGAAGGAGCTACTATAGCAATCAGCCCCAGCATTTT. It specifies CASSGRSYYSNQPQHF. The complete variable domain, with remaining parts taken from reference TRBV28 and TRBJ1-5, reads DVKVTQSSRYLVKRTGEKVFLECVQDMDHENMFWYRQDPGLGLRLIYFSYDVKMKEKGDIPEGYSVSREKKERFSLILESASTNQTSMYLCASSGRSYYSNQPQHFGDGTRLSIL.

The chain links TRBV9 to TRBJ2-1; TRBD1 matches 7 bases. This CDR3 contains 15 residues. Germline trimming cut 1 base from V and 6 bases from J; bases unmatched to any gene: 7. Germline lookup yields CDR1 SGDLS and CDR2 YYNGEE. CDR3 amino acids: CASSVMWDSLNEQFF. The CDR3 DNA is TGTGCCAGCAGCGTAATGTGGGACAGCCTCAATGAGCAGTTCTTC.

V and J are TRBV19 and TRBJ2-1, with D maybe TRBD2 (5 bases). The CDR3 runs 15 residues. Between the trimmed V and J ends, which lost 3 bases and 9 bases, there was a span of 18 bases. Germline CDR1 LNHDA, CDR2 SQIVND (reference sequence). CDR3 protein: CASSIRSGLSAEQFF. CDR3 in DNA: TGTGCCAGTAGTATCAGGAGCGGACTCTCGGCTGAGCAGTTCTTC.

The chain employs TRBV5-4 and TRBJ2-5; D possibly corresponds to TRBD1 (5 bases). CDR1 is SGHNT, CDR2 YYREEE, per germline (reference sequence). This CDR3 contains 14 residues. V lost 1 base and J lost 2, with 9 bases in between. The CDR3, as DNA: TGTGCCAGCAGCTTGCAAGACAGACAAGAGACCCAGTACTTC. Translating it yields CASSLQDRQETQYF. The full variable domain, its missing parts supplied by reference TRBV5-4 and TRBJ2-5, is ETGVTQSPTHLIKTRGQQVTLRCSSQSGHNTVSWYQQALGQGPQFIFQYYREEENGRGNFPPRFSGLQFPNYSSELNVNALELDDSALYLCASSLQDRQETQYFGPGTRLLVL.

The rearrangement links TRBV28 to TRBJ2-7; D gene ambiguous. Germline-derived CDR1 and CDR2 are MDHEN and SYDVKM. Trimming stripped 8 bases from V and 2 bases from J, with 13 bases between. This CDR3 contains 13 residues. In DNA form, the CDR3 reads TGTGCCAGCCGAACCGGGTCGGCCTACGAGCAGTACTTC. Its translation is CASRTGSAYEQYF.

V and J are TRBV13 and TRBJ2-7; 8 bases map to TRBD2. V shed 5 bases and J 7 bases; nucleotides not matched to a gene: 7. The length of the CDR3 is 13 residues. CDR1 and CDR2 (germline): PRHDT, FYEKMQ (reference sequence). CDR3 DNA: TGTGCCAGCAGCCCGACTAGCGCCAGAGAGCAGTACTTC. Its translation is CASSPTSAREQYF.

CDR3: CASSIGLNVPNEKLFF. The CDR3 coding sequence is TGTGCCAGTAGTATAGGACTCAACGTTCCTAATGAAAAACTGTTTTTT. The rearrangement joins TRBV19 to TRBJ1-4; no clear D gene. Germline CDR1 is LNHDA and CDR2 is SQIVND (reference sequence). Trimming took off 1 base at V and 3 bases at J, with 12 bases between the two ends. The CDR3 consists of 16 residues.

V usage is TRBV3-1 (or the pseudogene TRBV3-2) and J usage is TRBJ2-7; 11 bases fit TRBD2. The CDR3 consists of 15 residues. In germline, CDR1 is LGHDT, CDR2 YNNKEL (reference sequence). With V trimmed by 6 bases and J by 7 bases, 11 bases remained unmatched. This CDR3 is CASSPDSGGAREQYF. CDR3 bases: TGTGCCAGCAGTCCAGATAGCGGGGGGGCGCGAGAGCAGTACTTC.

The chain uses TRBV7-9 and TRBJ2-1, with 7 nucleotides matching TRBD1. Germline V gives CDR1 SEHNR, CDR2 FQNEAQ (reference sequence). With V trimmed by 1 base and J by 2 bases, 5 bases remained unmatched. This CDR3 spans 16 amino acids. The CDR3 loop is CASSLGAGGPYNEQFF. CDR3 DNA: TGTGCCAGCAGCTTAGGGGCAGGGGGACCCTACAATGAGCAGTTCTTC. Supplemented by reference TRBV7-9 and TRBJ2-1, the full variable domain reads DTGVSQNPRHKITKRGQNVTFRCDPISEHNRLYWYRQTLGQGPEFLTYFQNEAQLEKSRLLSDRFSAERPKGSFSTLEIQRTEQGDSAMYLCASSLGAGGPYNEQFFGPGTRLTVL.

The V gene is TRBV9, the J gene TRBJ2-1, with a weak D call TRBD2 (5 bases). This CDR3 is built from 14 residues. Germline CDR1 is SGDLS and CDR2 is YYNGEE. V lost 0 bases and J 2 bases, leaving 6 bases between the germline ends. The CDR3 DNA reads as TGTGCCAGCAGCGTAGCCGGGGCCTACAATGAGCAGTTCTTC. Amino acids: CASSVAGAYNEQFF. Supplemented by reference TRBV9 and TRBJ2-1, the full variable domain reads DSGVTQTPKHLITATGQRVTLRCSPRSGDLSVYWYQQSLDQGLQFLIQYYNGEERAKGNILERFSAQQFPDLHSELNLSSLELGDSALYFCASSVAGAYNEQFFGPGTRLTVL.

The chain uses TRBV10-3 and TRBJ2-2, with TRBD1 as a possible D gene (5 bases). With 2 bases removed from V and 2 bases from J, the gap between germline ends came to 9 bases. The CDR3 is made up of 15 amino acids. Germline CDR1 reads ENHRY; CDR2 reads SYGVKD. The CDR3 DNA is TGTGCCATCAGTGAGGCAGGGTCCAACACCGGGGAGCTGTTTTTT. This translates into CAISEAGSNTGELFF.

The CDR3 region is CAWSVFRDQPQHF. The CDR3 DNA is TGTGCCTGGAGTGTATTTCGGGATCAGCCCCAGCATTTT. The chain is built from TRBV30 and TRBJ1-5; D is undetermined. Germline CDR1 GTSNPN, CDR2 SVGIG (reference sequence). This CDR3 has 13 residues. The V and J ends lost 0 bases and 5 bases respectively, with 8 bases between them.

The chain carries TRBV28 and TRBJ1-4, with 8 bases aligning to TRBD1. V shed 4 bases and J 8 bases; nucleotides not matched to a gene: 9. This CDR3 contains 15 residues. The germline gives CDR1 MDHEN, CDR2 SYDVKM. As DNA, the CDR3 is TGTGCCAGCAGTTCTGGGGGGACAGGCCGGGAAAAACTGTTTTTT. This sequence encodes CASSSGGTGREKLFF.

The genes are TRBV28 and TRBJ2-7, with D tentatively TRBD1 (5 bases). Looked up from germline, CDR1 is MDHEN and CDR2 is SYDVKM. Trimming took 7 bases from V and 0 from J, leaving 13 bases between them. The CDR3 is 14 amino acids. The CDR3 DNA reads TGTGCCAGCATGGTGTCAGGGAACTCCTACGAGCAGTACTTC. Residues: CASMVSGNSYEQYF.

This clone has a single count. V is TRBV9 and J is TRBJ2-3, with 11 bases lining up with TRBD2. The V and J ends lost 2 bases and 2 bases, in that order; junction bases with no gene match: 4. Germline V lookup: CDR1 SGDLS, CDR2 YYNGEE. There are 16 residues in the CDR3. The CDR3 here is CASSVSSGGHTDTQYF. The CDR3 DNA is TGTGCCAGCAGCGTCTCTAGCGGGGGGCACACAGATACGCAGTATTTT. The entire variable domain, with the rest obtained from reference TRBV9 and TRBJ2-3, is as follows: DSGVTQTPKHLITATGQRVTLRCSPRSGDLSVYWYQQSLDQGLQFLIQYYNGEERAKGNILERFSAQQFPDLHSELNLSSLELGDSALYFCASSVSSGGHTDTQYFGPGTRLTVL.

This chain uses TRBV7-3 with TRBJ2-1; 7 nucleotides align to TRBD2. The CDR3 covers 14 residues. Per germline, CDR1 SGHTA and CDR2 FQGTGA. With 2 bases clipped from V and 6 bases from J, the junction kept 4 bases outside the gene matches. The CDR3 loop reads CASSLSSSGNEQFF. The CDR3 DNA reads as TGTGCCAGCAGCTTATCGTCTAGCGGCAATGAGCAGTTCTTC.

The CDR3 reads CASAQYPGGTQYF. Written as DNA, the CDR3 is TGCGCCAGCGCGCAATACCCTGGAGGTACGCAGTATTTT. This chain joins TRBV4-3 and TRBJ2-3; a weak D match, TRBD2 (5 bases). Germline V gene sequence: CDR1 LGHNA, CDR2 YSLEER. Trimming took off 8 bases at V and 8 bases at J, with 17 bases between the two ends. The CDR3 has 13 amino acids.

The chain links TRBV4-2 to TRBJ2-7; 9 bases are shared with TRBD1. The CDR3 contains 14 residues. The V and J ends lost 6 bases and 4 bases, in that order; junction bases with no gene match: 7. Germline V lookup: CDR1 LGHNA, CDR2 YNFKEQ. CDR3 in amino acids: CASSPRQGEYEQYF. In nucleotides, the CDR3 is TGTGCCAGCAGTCCAAGACAGGGGGAGTACGAGCAGTACTTC.

This chain connects TRBV5-1 to TRBJ1-1; no reliable D call. This CDR3 has 11 amino acids. V was cut by 2 bases and J by 7 bases, with 6 bases left in between. Germline V lookup: CDR1 SGHRS, CDR2 YFSETQ. CDR3 nucleotides: TGCGCCAGCAGCTTTGGAGATGAAGCTTTCTTT. Translation: CASSFGDEAFF.

The chain employs TRBV6-5 and TRBJ2-7; weak D call: TRBD1 (6 bases). V was shortened by 7 bases and J by 2 bases, with 15 bases between the two germline ends. CDR1 is MNHEY and CDR2 is SVGAGI in the germline V gene. The CDR3 is 14 residues long. The CDR3 region has the DNA TGTGCCAGCATTCCTAGACAGGCCCCCTACGAGCAGTACTTC. Protein: CASIPRQAPYEQYF.

The chain employs TRBV15 and TRBJ2-7; 8 bases match TRBD1. The germline V gene has CDR1 LNHNV and CDR2 YYDKDF (reference sequence). The CDR3 extends over 13 amino acids. The J segment lost 6 bases and the V segment lost 3 bases, leaving 4 bases of the junction unmatched. The CDR3 reads CATSRGQESEQYF. In DNA, the CDR3 is TGTGCCACCAGCAGGGGACAGGAGAGCGAGCAGTACTTC.

The V call is TRBV7-9, the J call TRBJ1-1; TRBD1 is a possible D gene (6 bases). CDR3 length equals 17 residues. Germline CDR1 reads SEHNR; CDR2 reads FQNEAQ (reference sequence). The V gene lost 4 bases and the J gene lost 4 bases, with 22 bases spanning the gap. CDR3 coding DNA: TGTGCCAGCAGCTCCCGCGGGTGGGGCCAGGGGAGCACTGAAGCTTTCTTT. Translation: CASSSRGWGQGSTEAFF.

V is TRBV7-2 and J is TRBJ2-5, with D perhaps matching TRBD1 (6 bases). The CDR3 totals 14 residues. The germline V gene encodes CDR1 SGHTA and CDR2 FQGNSA. V lost 2 bases and J lost 5, with 12 bases in between. CDR3: CASSLRGQGETQYF. DNA for the CDR3: TGTGCCAGCAGCTTAAGAGGGCAGGGGGAGACCCAGTACTTC.

The chain employs TRBV6-1 and TRBJ2-7; D not certain. The CDR3 length is 14 residues. Trimming left V 3 bases short and J 2 bases short, with 11 bases between. The germline V gene encodes CDR1 MNHNS and CDR2 SASEGT. CDR3 region: CASSDKRFPYEQYF. Here the CDR3 DNA reads TGTGCCAGCAGTGATAAACGGTTTCCCTACGAGCAGTACTTC.